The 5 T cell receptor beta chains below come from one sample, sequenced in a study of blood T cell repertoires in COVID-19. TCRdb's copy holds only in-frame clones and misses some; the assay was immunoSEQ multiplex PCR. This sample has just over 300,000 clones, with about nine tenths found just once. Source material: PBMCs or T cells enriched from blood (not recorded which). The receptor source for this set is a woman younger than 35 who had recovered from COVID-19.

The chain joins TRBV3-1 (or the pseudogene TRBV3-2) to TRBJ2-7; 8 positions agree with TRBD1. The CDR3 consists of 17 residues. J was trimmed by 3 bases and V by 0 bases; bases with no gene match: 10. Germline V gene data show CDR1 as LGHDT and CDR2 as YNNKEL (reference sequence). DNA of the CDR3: TGTGCCAGCAGCCAAGATCGACTCGGGACAGGACTCTACGAGCAGTACTTC. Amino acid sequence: CASSQDRLGTGLYEQYF.

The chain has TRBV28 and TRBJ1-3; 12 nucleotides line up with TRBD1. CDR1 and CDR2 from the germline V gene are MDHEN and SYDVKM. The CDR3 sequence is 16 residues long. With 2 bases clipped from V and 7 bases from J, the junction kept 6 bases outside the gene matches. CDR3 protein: CASSLTGTGGWNTIYF. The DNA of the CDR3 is TGTGCCAGCAGTTTAACCGGGACAGGGGGCTGGAACACCATATATTTT.

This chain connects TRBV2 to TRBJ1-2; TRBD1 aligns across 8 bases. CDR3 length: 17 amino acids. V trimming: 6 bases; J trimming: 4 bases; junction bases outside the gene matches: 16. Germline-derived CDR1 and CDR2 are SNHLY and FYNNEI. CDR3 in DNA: TGTGCCAGCAGAAGAGGACAGGGAGGGTCGTGGGGCTATGGCTACACCTTC. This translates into CASRRGQGGSWGYGYTF.

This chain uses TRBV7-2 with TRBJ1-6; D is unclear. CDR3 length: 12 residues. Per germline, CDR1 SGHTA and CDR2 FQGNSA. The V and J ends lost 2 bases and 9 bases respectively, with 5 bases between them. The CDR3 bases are TGTGCCAGCAGCTTAACGGGTTCACCCCTCCACTTT. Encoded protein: CASSLTGSPLHF.

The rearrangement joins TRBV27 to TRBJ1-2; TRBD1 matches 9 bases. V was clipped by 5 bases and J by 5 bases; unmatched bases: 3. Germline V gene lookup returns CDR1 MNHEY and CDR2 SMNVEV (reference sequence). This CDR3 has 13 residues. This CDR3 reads CASSPDRGYGYTF. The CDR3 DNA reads TGTGCCAGCAGTCCAGACAGGGGGTATGGCTACACCTTC.